These 27 T cell receptor beta chains share one sample of origin, sequenced in a study of blood T cell repertoires in COVID-19. Profiled with immunoSEQ multiplex PCR; TCRdb holds only in-frame clones, not every one. The repertoire holds around 310,000 clones, with 80% to 90% as singletons. The sequencing sample was made of PBMCs or T cells enriched from blood (not recorded which). Source of these receptors: a young man who had recovered from COVID-19.

The CDR3 DNA reads as TGTGCCAGCAGTTACTCCGGGACAGGTCGGGAAAAACTGTTTTTT. This encodes CASSYSGTGREKLFF. The rearrangement links TRBV6-5 to TRBJ1-4; 8 bases align to TRBD1. The germline V gene has CDR1 MNHEY and CDR2 SVGAGI. Trimming took 0 bases from V and 8 from J; bases not matched to a gene: 5. The CDR3 totals 15 residues.

The chain is built from TRBV4-2 and TRBJ1-2; 10 nucleotides align to TRBD1. Germline V lookup: CDR1 LGHNA, CDR2 YNFKEQ. V shed 1 base, J shed 8 bases, and the junction held 7 bases outside the gene matches. The CDR3 length is 15 residues. In nucleotides, the CDR3 is TGTGCCAGCAGCCAAGGACAGGGGGCTTGGGGAGGCTACACCTTC. Its translation is CASSQGQGAWGGYTF.

J is TRBJ1-2 and V is TRBV19; TRBD1 agrees at 7 bases. The CDR3 is made up of 15 amino acids. Germline CDR1 and CDR2: LNHDA and SQIVND (reference sequence). V trimming: 2 bases; J trimming: 8 bases; junction bases outside the gene matches: 11. The DNA for the CDR3 is TGTGCCAGTAGTATACCCCGGGACAGTTCTCCCGGCTACACCTTC. The encoded protein is CASSIPRDSSPGYTF.

This rearrangement joins TRBV18 to TRBJ2-7; D remains unclear. Germline CDR1 reads KGHSH; CDR2 reads LQKENI. The CDR3 is 14 residues long. V was pared by 2 bases and J by 2 bases, with 10 bases between. Written as DNA, the CDR3 is TGTGCCAGCTCACCAGGCAGGCAAGCCTACGAGCAGTACTTC. It specifies CASSPGRQAYEQYF.

V usage is TRBV5-1 and J usage is TRBJ1-6; no clear D. V was clipped by 0 bases and J by 7 bases, with 11 bases between them. The CDR3 contains 15 residues. Germline V gives CDR1 SGHRS, CDR2 YFSETQ. The DNA for the CDR3 is TGCGCCAGCAGCTTGGCCCCGGGGTACAATTCACCCCTCCACTTT. Translated: CASSLAPGYNSPLHF.

This chain joins TRBV10-2 and TRBJ1-6; 9 bases fit TRBD1. This CDR3 has 12 amino acids. CDR1 WSHSY and CDR2 SAAADI come from the germline V gene. V lost 8 bases and J lost 9; bases outside the gene matches: 2. CDR3 nucleotides: TGCGCCAGCTTGGGACAGGGTTCACCCCTCCACTTT. It yields the protein CASLGQGSPLHF.

This clone occurred once. At the DNA level, this CDR3 is encoded by other sequences in the same sample as well. The chain employs TRBV6-5 and TRBJ2-5; D gene unclear. This CDR3 is built from 12 residues. Germline loops: CDR1 MNHEY, CDR2 SVGAGI. V was pared by 6 bases and J by 2 bases, with 7 bases between. CDR3 protein: CASRRDQETQYF. In DNA, the CDR3 is TGTGCCAGCAGACGCGATCAAGAGACCCAGTACTTC.

The rearrangement uses TRBV4-1 and TRBJ1-3, with 7 bases identical to TRBD1. Germline values: CDR1 MGHRA, CDR2 YSYEKL. The junction had 9 bases not matched to a gene; V was cut back by 1 base and J by 9 bases. This CDR3 has 15 amino acids. The CDR3 protein is CASSQVTGVGGTIYF. The CDR3 DNA is TGCGCCAGCAGCCAAGTCACAGGGGTCGGCGGCACCATATATTTT.

J is TRBJ2-7 and V is TRBV5-1, with 7 bases lining up with TRBD1. Trimming cost V 2 bases and J 2 bases; bases outside gene matches: 7. This CDR3 spans 15 amino acids. Looked up from germline, CDR1 is SGHRS and CDR2 is YFSETQ. CDR3 amino acids: CASSFARDRTYEQYF. CDR3 nucleotide sequence: TGCGCCAGCAGCTTTGCCCGGGACAGAACCTACGAGCAGTACTTC.

The sample holds a few counts of this clone. This rearrangement joins TRBV27 to TRBJ1-2, with 7 bases identical to TRBD1. Trimming removed 6 bases from V and 0 bases from J; junction bases left unmatched: 7. The CDR3 consists of 15 residues. Germline V lookup: CDR1 MNHEY, CDR2 SMNVEV (reference sequence). CDR3 residues: CASRRTGSPNYGYTF. In nucleotides, the CDR3 is TGTGCCAGCAGGCGGACAGGATCTCCTAACTATGGCTACACCTTC.

The chain uses TRBV4-1 and TRBJ2-4; perhaps TRBD2 as D (6 bases). The CDR3 extends over 17 amino acids. Germline-derived CDR1 and CDR2 are MGHRA and YSYEKL. Trimming pared 0 bases from V and 0 bases from J, leaving 12 bases between. The CDR3 sequence is CASSQDSAGLAKNIQYF. The CDR3 coding sequence is TGCGCCAGCAGCCAAGACTCCGCGGGACTAGCCAAAAACATTCAGTACTTC.

This chain links TRBV5-5 with TRBJ1-6, with D perhaps matching TRBD1 (6 bases). The V end lost 5 bases, the J end lost 0 bases, and 21 bases lay between the germline ends. The CDR3 sequence is 19 residues long. Germline V CDR1 and CDR2: SGHKS, YYEKEE (reference sequence). As DNA, the CDR3 is TGTGCCAGCAGACTAACCAAAGACAGGCGCAGCTCCTATAATTCACCCCTCCACTTT. Encoded protein: CASRLTKDRRSSYNSPLHF.

J is TRBJ2-5 and V is TRBV10-1; tentative D call: TRBD2 (6 bases). This CDR3 is 13 amino acids long. Per the germline V gene, CDR1 is WNHNN and CDR2 is SYGVQD (reference sequence). Trimming cost V 3 bases and J 5 bases, with 10 bases left between them. CDR3 loop: CASSDMEGETQYF. As DNA, the CDR3 is TGCGCCAGCAGTGATATGGAGGGGGAGACCCAGTACTTC.

V is TRBV4-1 and J is TRBJ1-5, with 8 bases matching TRBD1. Germline V gene sequence: CDR1 MGHRA, CDR2 YSYEKL. The V gene end was trimmed by 2 bases and the J gene end by 3 bases; junction bases not matched to a gene: 3. This CDR3 is 15 amino acids long. CDR3 loop: CASSQTTGDNQPQHF. CDR3 DNA: TGCGCCAGCAGCCAAACGACAGGGGACAATCAGCCCCAGCATTTT.

The chain links TRBV5-6 to TRBJ1-1; D is unresolved. V lost 4 bases, J lost 3 bases, and 7 bases lay in between. Germline V gives CDR1 SGHDT, CDR2 YYEEEE. The CDR3 is 12 amino acids. The CDR3 loop reads CASSPGDTEAFF. The CDR3 nucleotides are TGTGCCAGCAGCCCCGGTGACACTGAAGCTTTCTTT.

J is TRBJ2-3 and V is TRBV21-1; the tabulated D call, TRBD1, remains unverified against the DNA. TRBV21-1 is a pseudogene segment. The CDR3 is 16 residues long. The CDR3: CASRLTGEMGTDTQYF. The CDR3 DNA reads as TGTGCCAGCAGATTAACAGGTGAGATGGGCACAGATACGCAGTATTTT.

J is TRBJ1-2 and V is TRBV7-9, with D uncertain. Germline V gene sequence: CDR1 SEHNR, CDR2 FQNEAQ (reference sequence). The CDR3 runs 14 residues. V lost 1 base, J lost 4 bases, and 10 bases lay in between. This CDR3 reads CASSLDLVSYGYTF. For the CDR3, the DNA is TGTGCCAGCAGCTTAGATTTGGTGAGCTATGGCTACACCTTC.

For this clone: The same CDR3 also results from other DNA sequences found in this sample. This rearrangement joins TRBV6-2 or TRBV6-3 to TRBJ2-1; TRBD1 is a possible D gene (6 bases). The V and J ends lost 2 bases and 4 bases respectively, with 6 bases between them. Per the germline V gene, CDR1 is MNHEY and CDR2 is SVGEGT. CDR3 size: 13 residues. The DNA for the CDR3 is TGTGCCAGCAGTTACAGGGGGTACAATGAGCAGTTCTTC. Translating it yields CASSYRGYNEQFF.

The chain combines TRBV7-9 with TRBJ2-1; D is uncertain. CDR3 length: 15 amino acids. Germline loops: CDR1 SEHNR, CDR2 FQNEAQ (reference sequence). With 0 bases removed from V and 1 base from J, the gap between germline ends came to 7 bases. CDR3 DNA sequence: TGTGCCAGCAGCTTAGCCGTGTTTTCCTACAATGAGCAGTTCTTC. Its translation is CASSLAVFSYNEQFF.

The CDR3 DNA follows: TGTGCCAGTGCAAGTGGAGGGGCGATTGGTAGAAATCAGCCCCAGCATTTT. Translating gives CASASGGAIGRNQPQHF. The chain recombines TRBV19 with TRBJ1-5, with a possible D match to TRBD1 (5 bases). Germline CDR1 is LNHDA and CDR2 is SQIVND (reference sequence). V was trimmed by 8 bases and J by 4 bases, leaving 24 bases between them. This CDR3 is built from 17 residues. Full variable domain (rest looked up from reference TRBV19 and TRBJ1-5): DGGITQSPKYLFRKEGQNVTLSCEQNLNHDAMYWYRQDPGQGLRLIYYSQIVNDFQKGDIAEGYSVSREKKESFPLTVTSAQKNPTAFYLCASASGGAIGRNQPQHFGDGTRLSIL.

V and J are TRBV5-1 and TRBJ2-5; possibly TRBD1 for D (6 bases). CDR3 size: 13 residues. Looked up from germline, CDR1 is SGHRS and CDR2 is YFSETQ. V was pared by 0 bases and J by 5 bases, with 8 bases between. CDR3 sequence (DNA): TGCGCCAGCAGCTTGGACAGGGCTGAGACCCAGTACTTC. This translates into CASSLDRAETQYF.

This clone appeared a few times. The chain recombines TRBV6-5 with TRBJ2-7, with D perhaps TRBD2 (6 bases). The V and J ends lost 0 bases and 0 bases respectively, with 6 bases between them. Germline CDR1 reads MNHEY; CDR2 reads SVGAGI. The CDR3 length is 14 residues. CDR3 coding DNA: TGTGCCAGCAGTTACTCGGGGGGCTCCTACGAGCAGTACTTC. Its protein is CASSYSGGSYEQYF.

The J gene is TRBJ2-5, the V gene TRBV7-8; 13 nucleotides agree with TRBD2. The trim removed 1 base at V and 5 bases at J, leaving 7 bases unmatched. The CDR3 runs to 17 residues. Germline V gene sequence: CDR1 SGHVS, CDR2 FQNEAQ. In DNA form, the CDR3 reads TGTGCCAGCAGCTTAGGACTAGCGGGGGGTTATTTGGAGACCCAGTACTTC. Translating gives CASSLGLAGGYLETQYF.

This chain uses TRBV5-5 with TRBJ2-7; perhaps TRBD1 as D (5 bases). This CDR3 has 15 amino acids. Germline CDR1 is SGHKS and CDR2 is YYEKEE (reference sequence). The V gene lost 1 base and the J gene lost 2 bases, with 13 bases spanning the gap. The CDR3 DNA sequence: TGTGCCAGCAGCTTGTCGCCAGGGAATACCTACGAGCAGTACTTC. It specifies CASSLSPGNTYEQYF.

This clone has a single count. The V and J genes are TRBV7-9 and TRBJ1-5, with TRBD1 as a possible D gene (5 bases). V lost 2 bases to trimming and J lost 9 bases, with 17 bases between them. CDR1 SEHNR and CDR2 FQNEAQ come from the germline V gene (reference sequence). This CDR3 region has 15 residues. The chain's CDR3 is CASSLSDSGSGPQHF. CDR3 nucleotides: TGTGCCAGCAGCTTATCCGACAGCGGGTCGGGGCCCCAGCATTTT.

V usage is TRBV28 and J usage is TRBJ1-5, with a weak D call TRBD1 (5 bases). Germline V CDR1 and CDR2: MDHEN, SYDVKM. V was pared by 4 bases and J by 6 bases, with 19 bases between. This CDR3 spans 16 amino acids. The CDR3 protein is CASSSGGMGEGQPQHF. The CDR3 coding sequence is TGTGCCAGCAGTTCCGGCGGGATGGGGGAAGGTCAGCCCCAGCATTTT. Full variable domain (missing parts from reference TRBV28 and TRBJ1-5): DVKVTQSSRYLVKRTGEKVFLECVQDMDHENMFWYRQDPGLGLRLIYFSYDVKMKEKGDIPEGYSVSREKKERFSLILESASTNQTSMYLCASSSGGMGEGQPQHFGDGTRLSIL.

The chain joins TRBV9 to TRBJ2-3, with a weak D call TRBD1 (6 bases). The V gene lost 0 bases and the J gene lost 3 bases, with 11 bases spanning the gap. Germline V gene sequence: CDR1 SGDLS, CDR2 YYNGEE. This CDR3 has 15 residues. DNA for the CDR3: TGTGCCAGCAGCGTAGGAGGGGGTGGGACAGATACGCAGTATTTT. Translating gives CASSVGGGGTDTQYF.